A single sample gave rise to the 29 T cell receptor beta chains below, sequenced in a study of Ad26.COV2.S vaccination and SARS-CoV-2 variants. The treatment was: over 15 received Ad26.COV2.S at low or high dose, single or two shots; 5 received placebo; per-sample allocation not given. Sampling was done on day 63 after the first vaccine or placebo injection. Here immunoSEQ multiplex PCR was the method, and the copy in TCRdb shows in-frame clones only, minus some. The profile shows approximately 420,000 clones, less than 90% of them singletons. The sample consisted of peripheral blood, taken in a trial of Ad26.COV2.S vaccine versus placebo. The receptors were gathered from a person between 18 and 65 years old who received the Ad26.COV2.S COVID-19 vaccine or a placebo.

DNA of the CDR3: TGTGCCAGCAGCTTAGTGGACAGAGGAAACACCATATATTTT. This encodes CASSLVDRGNTIYF. This sequence joins TRBV5-5 and TRBJ1-3; D may be TRBD1 (6 bases). This CDR3 is 14 amino acids long. CDR1 and CDR2 from the germline V gene are SGHKS and YYEKEE (reference sequence). The V and J ends lost 2 bases and 4 bases respectively, with 10 bases between them.

CDR3 protein: CASSVGHSGGPSYEQYF. CDR3 bases: TGTGCCAGCAGTGTGGGCCATAGCGGGGGACCCTCCTACGAGCAGTACTTC. This chain uses TRBV25-1 with TRBJ2-7; 9 nucleotides line up with TRBD2. Germline CDR1 reads MGHDK; CDR2 reads SYGVNS. The V segment lost 4 bases and the J segment 0 bases; nucleotides outside the gene matches: 10. This CDR3 spans 17 amino acids.

The chain is built from TRBV7-9 and TRBJ2-1; 7 bases are a match to TRBD2. Germline values: CDR1 SEHNR, CDR2 FQNEAQ (reference sequence). V lost 7 bases to trimming and J lost 1 base; unmatched junction nucleotides: 10. The CDR3 is 16 amino acids. CDR3 sequence (DNA): TGTGCCAGCATGGTAAGGGCGGGGGAATCCTACAATGAGCAGTTCTTC. Protein sequence: CASMVRAGESYNEQFF. Together with reference TRBV7-9 and TRBJ2-1, the CDR3 gives the full variable domain: DTGVSQNPRHKITKRGQNVTFRCDPISEHNRLYWYRQTLGQGPEFLTYFQNEAQLEKSRLLSDRFSAERPKGSFSTLEIQRTEQGDSAMYLCASMVRAGESYNEQFFGPGTRLTVL.

The chain is built from TRBV7-8 and TRBJ1-5; D is uncertain. The V gene lost 5 bases and the J gene lost 4 bases, with 12 bases spanning the gap. Per the germline V gene, CDR1 is SGHVS and CDR2 is FQNEAQ. The CDR3 has 14 amino acids. The DNA of the CDR3 is TGTGCCAGCAGCGCACGAGACGGGAATCAGCCCCAGCATTTT. Amino acid sequence: CASSARDGNQPQHF.

The genes are TRBV10-2 and TRBJ1-1, with 11 bases that match TRBD1. V lost 6 bases to trimming and J lost 4 bases; unmatched junction nucleotides: 7. This CDR3 has 15 amino acids. Per the germline V gene, CDR1 is WSHSY and CDR2 is SAAADI. CDR3: CASRSSGTGGTEAFF. The CDR3 bases are TGCGCCAGCAGGAGTTCCGGGACAGGGGGCACTGAAGCTTTCTTT.

This chain joins TRBV7-9 and TRBJ2-2, with TRBD1 identical over 8 bases. The CDR3 loop spans 17 amino acids. CDR1 and CDR2 (germline): SEHNR, FQNEAQ (reference sequence). J lost 1 base, V lost 5 bases, and 9 bases had no gene match. The CDR3: CASSLRTGRGNTGELFF. In DNA form, the CDR3 reads TGTGCCAGCAGCCTCCGGACAGGGAGAGGGAACACCGGGGAGCTGTTTTTT.

The gene calls are TRBV27 and TRBJ2-5; 9 bases fit TRBD1. Trimming cost V 6 bases and J 4 bases; bases outside gene matches: 9. Germline CDR1 reads MNHEY; CDR2 reads SMNVEV (reference sequence). CDR3 length: 15 residues. CDR3 loop: CASRGYRTGVETQYF. CDR3 coding DNA: TGTGCCAGCAGGGGATACCGGACAGGGGTAGAGACCCAGTACTTC.

V usage is TRBV7-8 and J usage is TRBJ2-7, with no clear D. There are 16 residues in the CDR3. Trimming cost V 1 base and J 1 base, with 14 bases left between them. The germline V gene has CDR1 SGHVS and CDR2 FQNEAQ. The CDR3 region is CASSLGFMGGSYEQYF. CDR3 bases: TGTGCCAGCAGCTTAGGTTTTATGGGTGGATCCTACGAGCAGTACTTC.

CDR3 amino acids: CASSPRTAGNEKLFF. DNA of the CDR3: TGTGCCAGTAGTCCCCGGACAGCAGGGAATGAAAAACTGTTTTTT. V gene TRBV19 combines with J gene TRBJ1-4; D is possibly TRBD1 (6 bases). Trimming cost V 5 bases and J 5 bases, with 15 bases left between them. CDR1 LNHDA and CDR2 SQIVND come from the germline V gene (reference sequence). This CDR3 has 15 residues.

The V call is TRBV9, the J call TRBJ2-5, with 8 bases that match TRBD2. Trimming cost V 0 bases and J 0 bases; bases outside gene matches: 7. CDR3 length: 17 amino acids. Per the germline V gene, CDR1 is SGDLS and CDR2 is YYNGEE. The CDR3 sequence: CASSVGPGRGDQETQYF. DNA of the CDR3: TGTGCCAGCAGCGTAGGACCAGGGCGGGGGGACCAAGAGACCCAGTACTTC.

This clone has only one observation. V and J are TRBV10-1 and TRBJ2-3; 7 nucleotides agree with TRBD1. Germline CDR1 WNHNN, CDR2 SYGVQD (reference sequence). V lost 8 bases to trimming and J lost 2 bases; unmatched junction nucleotides: 7. The CDR3 has 14 residues. CDR3 protein: CASGAGGPTDTQYF. In nucleotides, the CDR3 is TGCGCCAGCGGGGCAGGGGGACCCACAGATACGCAGTATTTT.

The genes are TRBV27 and TRBJ1-5, with D perhaps matching TRBD1 (6 bases). The CDR3 totals 14 residues. Trimming left V 5 bases short and J 3 bases short, with 11 bases between. Germline values: CDR1 MNHEY, CDR2 SMNVEV (reference sequence). CDR3 sequence (DNA): TGTGCCAGCAGTAAAGGGGGTTTCAATCAGCCCCAGCATTTT. Its translation is CASSKGGFNQPQHF.

The chain has TRBV5-5 and TRBJ2-2; D perhaps matches TRBD2 (5 bases). This CDR3 comprises 14 residues. Trimming removed 4 bases from V and 6 bases from J, with 13 bases in between. In germline, CDR1 is SGHKS, CDR2 YYEKEE (reference sequence). The CDR3 sequence: CASSLSVGAGELFF. CDR3 sequence (DNA): TGTGCCAGCAGCCTTAGCGTGGGAGCCGGGGAGCTGTTTTTT.

This clone has just one count. This chain links TRBV5-4 with TRBJ1-1; TRBD1 aligns across 7 bases. CDR3 length: 12 amino acids. The V gene end was trimmed by 4 bases and the J gene end by 8 bases; junction bases not matched to a gene: 5. The V gene's germline CDR1 is SGHNT and CDR2 YYREEE (reference sequence). CDR3: CASSTRTGEAFF. The CDR3 DNA sequence: TGTGCCAGCAGCACCAGGACAGGCGAAGCTTTCTTT.

V usage is TRBV7-2 and J usage is TRBJ1-1; D gene unclear. The germline V gene encodes CDR1 SGHTA and CDR2 FQGNSA. There are 14 residues in the CDR3. V dropped 1 base and J dropped 4 bases, with 10 bases sitting between them. The CDR3 sequence is CASSLVQEGTEAFF. As DNA, the CDR3 is TGTGCCAGCAGCTTAGTGCAGGAGGGCACTGAAGCTTTCTTT.

CDR3 DNA: TGCGCCAGCAGCTACCCGGGGACACTCTATGGCTACACCTTC. Encoded protein: CASSYPGTLYGYTF. V is TRBV4-1 and J is TRBJ1-2, with D possibly matching TRBD1 (6 bases). The V end lost 5 bases, the J end lost 4 bases, and 14 bases lay between the germline ends. Germline V gene lookup returns CDR1 MGHRA and CDR2 YSYEKL. The CDR3 is made up of 14 amino acids.

A single count supports this clone. The gene calls are TRBV4-1 and TRBJ2-1; TRBD2 agrees at 13 bases. Germline V gene data show CDR1 as MGHRA and CDR2 as YSYEKL. The CDR3 loop spans 17 amino acids. J lost 4 bases, V lost 1 base, and 4 bases had no gene match. The CDR3 bases are TGCGCCAGCAGCCAAGGGGGACTAGCGGGGTTTTACAATGAGCAGTTCTTC. It encodes CASSQGGLAGFYNEQFF.

The chain employs TRBV29-1 and TRBJ2-3; TRBD2 matches 10 bases. After removal of 6 bases from V and 6 bases from J, the junction contained 9 bases not matched to a gene. Looked up from germline, CDR1 is SQVTM and CDR2 is ANQGSEA. The CDR3 totals 14 residues. The CDR3 region is CSVGTSEVGDTQYF. The CDR3 DNA reads as TGCAGCGTGGGGACTAGCGAGGTCGGGGATACGCAGTATTTT.

The chain combines TRBV4-3 with TRBJ2-1; no clear D. The CDR3 length is 13 residues. Germline V gene data show CDR1 as LGHNA and CDR2 as YSLEER. Trimming pared 0 bases from V and 7 bases from J, leaving 7 bases between. The CDR3 coding sequence is TGCGCCAGCAGCCAAGATCTGGGGAATGAGCAGTTCTTC. Translated, it gives CASSQDLGNEQFF.

This clone was seen a handful of times. The sample holds other DNA sequences that translate to the same CDR3. The chain employs TRBV27 and TRBJ1-1; D call uncertain. Trimming took 2 bases from V and 2 from J, leaving 9 bases between them. This CDR3 is 14 amino acids long. Germline CDR1 MNHEY, CDR2 SMNVEV (reference sequence). The CDR3 loop is CASSLVTGNTEAFF. Written as DNA, the CDR3 is TGTGCCAGCAGTTTAGTAACGGGCAACACTGAAGCTTTCTTT.

The chain links TRBV10-3 to TRBJ1-1; D remains unclear. The CDR3 consists of 15 residues. Trimming removed 0 bases at V and 6 bases at J, with 14 bases between. The germline CDR1 and CDR2 sequences are ENHRY and SYGVKD. The CDR3 protein is CAISESGEFNSEAFF. The CDR3, as DNA: TGTGCCATCAGTGAGTCTGGGGAGTTTAATTCTGAAGCTTTCTTT.

V and J are TRBV11-2 and TRBJ1-1; TRBD1 agrees at 7 bases. Trimming cost V 5 bases and J 4 bases; bases outside gene matches: 7. This CDR3 comprises 14 residues. Germline V gene lookup returns CDR1 SGHAT and CDR2 FQNNGV. CDR3 region: CASSRQGQRTEAFF. The CDR3 nucleotides are TGTGCCAGCAGCCGACAGGGACAGCGCACTGAAGCTTTCTTT.

V gene TRBV30 combines with J gene TRBJ1-2; D might be TRBD1 (6 bases). This CDR3 is 11 amino acids long. With 6 bases removed from V and 4 bases from J, the gap between germline ends came to 9 bases. CDR1 and CDR2 (germline): GTSNPN, SVGIG (reference sequence). CDR3 residues: CACDRPYGYTF. The CDR3 DNA reads TGTGCCTGTGACAGGCCCTATGGCTACACCTTC.

CDR3 sequence: CASSPDRASNSPLHF. The DNA for the CDR3 is TGCGCCAGCAGCCCGGACAGGGCAAGTAATTCACCCCTCCACTTT. The chain is built from TRBV5-1 and TRBJ1-6; 8 nucleotides agree with TRBD1. The CDR3 is made up of 15 amino acids. The V segment lost 4 bases and the J segment 6 bases; nucleotides outside the gene matches: 6. The germline V gene has CDR1 SGHRS and CDR2 YFSETQ.

The V and J genes are TRBV5-8 and TRBJ2-5; D is unclear. The length of the CDR3 is 11 residues. V lost 1 base and J lost 7, with 5 bases in between. Germline values: CDR1 SGHTS, CDR2 YDEGEE. CDR3 sequence reads: CASSLWGTQYF. The DNA of the CDR3 is TGTGCCAGCAGCTTGTGGGGGACCCAGTACTTC.

The genes are TRBV9 and TRBJ2-1, with D perhaps TRBD2 (6 bases). CDR1 is SGDLS and CDR2 is YYNGEE in the germline V gene. The CDR3 loop spans 16 amino acids. V lost 0 bases to trimming and J lost 7 bases, with 17 bases between them. The CDR3 nucleotides read TGTGCCAGCAGCGTAGCAGCTAGCGTCTTCGGGAATGAGCAGTTCTTC. Translation: CASSVAASVFGNEQFF.

The CDR3 spells CAISESGLYGYTF. The CDR3 bases are TGTGCCATCAGTGAGTCCGGGCTCTATGGCTACACCTTC. The chain is built from TRBV10-3 and TRBJ1-2, with no clear D. The CDR3 runs 13 residues. Trimming pared 0 bases from V and 4 bases from J, leaving 6 bases between. Germline V lookup: CDR1 ENHRY, CDR2 SYGVKD.

This clone was detected once. The V and J genes are TRBV7-2 and TRBJ2-7, with D perhaps TRBD1 or TRBD2 (5 bases each). Germline V gene lookup returns CDR1 SGHTA and CDR2 FQGNSA. Trimming cost V 3 bases and J 0 bases, with 12 bases left between them. The CDR3 totals 15 residues. CDR3 DNA: TGTGCCAGCAGCTTTTGGGACGGGTCCTCCTACGAGCAGTACTTC. Translation: CASSFWDGSSYEQYF.

The CDR3 spells CAWSVLRRGGREQFF. The DNA for the CDR3 is TGTGCCTGGAGTGTATTAAGACGGGGGGGCCGTGAGCAGTTCTTC. The chain is built from TRBV30 and TRBJ2-1, with 8 bases identical to TRBD2. Germline V gene data show CDR1 as GTSNPN and CDR2 as SVGIG (reference sequence). The CDR3 runs 15 residues. With V trimmed by 0 bases and J by 9 bases, 10 bases remained unmatched. Combining the CDR3 with reference TRBV30 and TRBJ2-1 gives the whole variable domain SQTIHQWPATLVQPVGSPLSLECTVEGTSNPNLYWYRQAAGRGLQLLFYSVGIGQISSEVPQNLSASRPQDRQFILSSKKLLLSDSGFYLCAWSVLRRGGREQFFGPGTRLTVL.